Each of the 29 T cell receptor beta chains below was sequenced from the same sample in a study of early T cells in non-severe SARS-CoV-2 infection. MiXCR, run by TCRdb on the 5' RACE reads, gives a single entry per CDR3 protein. The sample consists of approximately 71,000 distinct CDR3 sequences, 9.5% to 13% of them appearing once. Source material: whole blood. These receptors originate from an adult who was a healthcare worker with PCR-confirmed SARS-CoV-2 infection or an uninfected control (not recorded which).

This clonotype was found a few times. The chain links TRBV3-1 to TRBJ1-4; tentative D call: TRBD1 (6 bases). This CDR3 spans 14 amino acids. CDR1 LGHDT and CDR2 YNNKEL come from the germline V gene (reference sequence). Between the trimmed V and J ends, which lost 1 base and 8 bases, there was a span of 11 bases. The CDR3 spells CASSQAGGNEKLFF. DNA of the CDR3: TGTGCCAGCAGCCAAGCCGGGGGCAACGAAAAACTGTTTTTT.

This clonotype occurred a few times. The J gene is TRBJ2-1, the V gene TRBV4-1, with D maybe TRBD2 (5 bases). The CDR3 has 13 residues. The V end was cut by 4 bases, the J end by 5 bases, with 9 bases between. Looked up from germline, CDR1 is MGHRA and CDR2 is YSYEKL. As DNA, the CDR3 is TGCGCCAGCAGCCGTCGGGATAACAATGAGCAGTTCTTC. It specifies CASSRRDNNEQFF.

In this sample, this clonotype turned up a few times. V is TRBV5-1 and J is TRBJ2-7; possible D gene TRBD1, 6 bases. The CDR3 length is 14 residues. Germline V lookup: CDR1 SGHRS, CDR2 YFSETQ. Deletions cut 3 bases from V and 2 bases from J, with 12 bases between. CDR3 amino acids: CASSSRDTAYEQYF. CDR3 DNA sequence: TGCGCCAGCAGCTCCCGGGACACAGCCTACGAGCAGTACTTC.

Ten or more counts support this clonotype. This chain joins TRBV20-1 and TRBJ2-3; D gene uncertain. Germline V gene sequence: CDR1 DFQATT, CDR2 SNEGSKA (reference sequence). The CDR3 length is 11 residues. V shed 4 bases and J shed 3 bases, with 5 bases lying between them. The CDR3 is CSAKRTDTQYF. The CDR3 DNA is TGCAGTGCTAAAAGAACAGATACGCAGTATTTT.

This clonotype was picked up a small number of times. The CDR3 loop reads CASSPRLLLPTDTQYF. As DNA, the CDR3 is TGTGCCAGCAGCCCGCGCCTGCTACTACCCACAGATACGCAGTATTTT. The chain recombines TRBV7-8 with TRBJ2-3, with no clear D. Trimming left V 5 bases short and J 2 bases short, with 17 bases between. The CDR3 has 16 amino acids. Germline-derived CDR1 and CDR2 are SGHVS and FQNEAQ.

Concerning this clonotype: A much larger clonotype is one base distant, so this may be a read error. The chain has TRBV5-5 and TRBJ2-6; D call uncertain. The germline V gene encodes CDR1 SGHKS and CDR2 YYEKEE (reference sequence). CDR3 size: 15 residues. V dropped 4 bases and J dropped 1 base, with 9 bases sitting between them. CDR3 in DNA: TGTGCCAGCAGCCCGGGCGAGTCTGGGGCCAACGTCCTGACTTTC. Residues: CASSPGESGANVLTF.

At least ten counts were recorded for this clonotype. The gene calls are TRBV30 and TRBJ2-1; D perhaps matches TRBD2 (5 bases). The CDR3 is 13 amino acids. V lost 4 bases and J 3 bases, leaving 10 bases between the germline ends. In germline, CDR1 is GTSNPN, CDR2 SVGIG (reference sequence). CDR3 sequence reads: CAWMGADYNEQFF. CDR3 coding DNA: TGTGCCTGGATGGGAGCTGACTACAATGAGCAGTTCTTC.

This clonotype was observed at least ten times. The genes are TRBV9 and TRBJ2-5; the D gene is possibly TRBD2 (6 bases). The CDR3 is 17 residues long. The germline CDR1 and CDR2 sequences are SGDLS and YYNGEE. The V end lost 3 bases, the J end lost 5 bases, and 23 bases lay between the germline ends. The CDR3 here is CASSATGGSYPVETQYF. The CDR3 bases are TGTGCCAGCAGCGCAACCGGGGGATCCTACCCGGTGGAGACCCAGTACTTC.

This clonotype has just a few counts. The chain combines TRBV27 with TRBJ2-7; weak D call: TRBD1 (5 bases). The germline V gene has CDR1 MNHEY and CDR2 SMNVEV (reference sequence). This CDR3 spans 14 amino acids. V was clipped by 1 base and J by 5 bases, with 12 bases between them. The CDR3 spells CASSLWQGTHEQYF. CDR3 coding DNA: TGTGCCAGCAGTTTATGGCAGGGTACCCACGAGCAGTACTTC.

The table lists this clonotype with many counts. V and J are TRBV4-1 and TRBJ2-7; D is tentatively TRBD1 or TRBD2 (6 bases each). The ends were cut back, 1 base at V and 2 bases at J, with 15 bases in the middle. This CDR3 has 16 residues. The germline V gene has CDR1 MGHRA and CDR2 YSYEKL. In DNA form, the CDR3 reads TGCGCCAGCAGCCAAGGATTAGGGGGAGGCCCCTACGAGCAGTACTTC. Its translation is CASSQGLGGGPYEQYF.

The rearrangement uses TRBV7-8 and TRBJ1-1; D remains unclear. CDR3 length: 15 residues. Trimming cost V 1 base and J 0 bases, with 9 bases left between them. Germline loops: CDR1 SGHVS, CDR2 FQNEAQ. CDR3 residues: CASSLDLLMNTEAFF. The CDR3 nucleotides read TGTGCCAGCAGCTTAGACCTACTCATGAACACTGAAGCTTTCTTT. Supplemented by reference TRBV7-8 and TRBJ1-1, the full variable domain reads GAGVSQSPRYKVAKRGQDVALRCDPISGHVSLFWYQQALGQGPEFLTYFQNEAQLDKSGLPSDRFFAERPEGSVSTLKIQRTQQEDSAVYLCASSLDLLMNTEAFFGQGTRLTVV.

This clonotype has just a few counts. The rearrangement links TRBV7-2 to TRBJ2-3, with TRBD2 matching over 15 bases. Germline values: CDR1 SGHTA, CDR2 FQGNSA. With 5 bases clipped from V and 14 bases from J, the junction kept 8 bases outside the gene matches. The CDR3 contains 14 residues. The CDR3 region is CASSPRTSGRELYF. DNA of the CDR3: TGTGCCAGCAGCCCCCGGACTAGCGGGAGGGAGTTGTATTTT.

The V call is TRBV12-3 or TRBV12-4, the J call TRBJ2-1; tentative D call: TRBD2 (5 bases). The CDR3 extends over 16 amino acids. Deletions cut 3 bases from V and 1 base from J, with 13 bases between. The CDR3 DNA follows: TGTGCCAGCAGTTTGGTGGCCCGGGGTTCCTACAATGAGCAGTTCTTC. It specifies CASSLVARGSYNEQFF.

The chain employs TRBV14 and TRBJ2-1, with no clear D. Germline lookup yields CDR1 SGHDN and CDR2 FVKESK. The germline V and J ends were trimmed by 1 base and 4 bases, with 5 bases remaining between them. The CDR3 spans 13 residues. CDR3: CASSQGWYNEQFF. The CDR3 DNA sequence: TGTGCCAGCAGCCAAGGGTGGTACAATGAGCAGTTCTTC. The complete variable domain, with remaining parts taken from reference TRBV14 and TRBJ2-1, reads EAGVTQFPSHSVIEKGQTVTLRCDPISGHDNLYWYRRVMGKEIKFLLHFVKESKQDESGMPNNRFLAERTGGTYSTLKVQPAELEDSGVYFCASSQGWYNEQFFGPGTRLTVL.

The table lists this clonotype with a few counts. V is TRBV30 and J is TRBJ1-1, with D possibly TRBD1 on 5 matching bases. Trimming pared 2 bases from V and 1 base from J, leaving 14 bases between. CDR3 length: 15 amino acids. CDR1 GTSNPN and CDR2 SVGIG come from the germline V gene (reference sequence). Here the CDR3 reads CAWSLSRVRNTEAFF. DNA of the CDR3: TGTGCCTGGAGTCTTTCCAGGGTACGGAACACTGAAGCTTTCTTT.

There are a few counts of this clonotype. This chain links TRBV2 with TRBJ2-2; TRBD1 or TRBD2 may be the D gene (5 bases each). Germline V gene data show CDR1 as SNHLY and CDR2 as FYNNEI. Trimming removed 3 bases from V and 2 bases from J, with 10 bases in between. The CDR3 totals 15 residues. In DNA, the CDR3 is TGTGCCAGCAGTGACAGGGAGCTTAACACCGGGGAGCTGTTTTTT. Translating gives CASSDRELNTGELFF.

J is TRBJ2-7 and V is TRBV6-6, with D perhaps TRBD2 (6 bases). This CDR3 is 14 amino acids long. Germline CDR1 reads MNHNY; CDR2 reads SVGAGI (reference sequence). V was cut by 2 bases and J by 3 bases, with 11 bases left in between. Written as DNA, the CDR3 is TGTGCCAGCAGTTACGGACTACATAACTACGAGCAGTACTTC. It specifies CASSYGLHNYEQYF.

Regarding this clonotype: A junction end diverges from the germline sequence, so it may reflect a read error. V is TRBV15 and J is TRBJ1-4; no clear D. Germline-derived CDR1 and CDR2 are LNHNV and YYDKDF (reference sequence). This CDR3 is 20 amino acids long. Written as DNA, the CDR3 is TGTGTCACCAGCAGAGACCCACCCACGGGTAGATTCGCAACTAATGAAAAACTGTCTTTT. Its translation: CVTSRDPPTGRFATNEKLSF.

This clonotype was seen a handful of times. This rearrangement joins TRBV12-3 or TRBV12-4 to TRBJ1-2, with D hard to call. Trimming stripped 2 bases from V and 4 bases from J, with 8 bases between. The CDR3 length is 13 residues. The CDR3 DNA reads as TGTGCCAGCAGTTTAAGGGTTGGCTATGGCTACACCTTC. Amino acid sequence: CASSLRVGYGYTF.

The chain has TRBV7-9 and TRBJ2-1; D unresolved. Germline CDR1 and CDR2: SEHNR and FQNEAQ (reference sequence). The V gene lost 1 base and the J gene lost 5 bases, with 12 bases spanning the gap. CDR3 length: 15 amino acids. For the CDR3, the DNA is TGTGCCAGCAGCTTAGTTAGGATGCGCGACAATGAGCAGTTCTTC. It translates to CASSLVRMRDNEQFF.

The chain links TRBV7-9 to TRBJ1-1; tentative D call: TRBD1 (5 bases). Germline V lookup: CDR1 SEHNR, CDR2 FQNEAQ (reference sequence). Trimming took off 5 bases at V and 7 bases at J, with 14 bases between the two ends. CDR3 size: 13 residues. The CDR3 protein is CASSPFFGGEAFF. DNA of the CDR3: TGTGCCAGCAGCCCTTTTTTTGGGGGTGAAGCTTTCTTT.

The chain links TRBV9 to TRBJ2-1, with D maybe TRBD1 (5 bases). There are 16 residues in the CDR3. The V end lost 1 base, the J end lost 0 bases, and 11 bases lay between the germline ends. Germline loops: CDR1 SGDLS, CDR2 YYNGEE. CDR3 nucleotides: TGTGCCAGCAGCGTATTTCGACAGAGCTCCTACAATGAGCAGTTCTTC. The encoded protein is CASSVFRQSSYNEQFF.

Written as DNA, the CDR3 is TGCGCCAGCAGCCCGGGACTAGAGTCAGATACGCAGTATTTT. Translated: CASSPGLESDTQYF. The rearrangement links TRBV5-1 to TRBJ2-3; 8 bases are a match to TRBD2. After removal of 4 bases from V and 4 bases from J, the junction contained 5 bases not matched to a gene. This CDR3 has 14 amino acids. The germline CDR1 and CDR2 sequences are SGHRS and YFSETQ.

This chain connects TRBV20-1 to TRBJ2-7; 8 bases are a match to TRBD1. The CDR3 runs to 14 residues. In germline, CDR1 is DFQATT, CDR2 SNEGSKA (reference sequence). Losses at the gene ends were 6 bases for V and 4 bases for J; bases not matched to a gene: 11. The CDR3 here is CSAPWGQGAYEQYF. The CDR3 DNA is TGCAGTGCCCCCTGGGGGCAGGGGGCTTACGAGCAGTACTTC.

The table lists this clonotype with many counts. The V gene is TRBV4-3, the J gene TRBJ2-7; D possibly corresponds to TRBD1 (6 bases). Germline V gives CDR1 LGHNA, CDR2 YSLEER. CDR3 length: 15 residues. V lost 0 bases to trimming and J lost 0 bases, with 9 bases between them. This CDR3 reads CASSQDWDNSYEQYF. The CDR3 DNA reads as TGCGCCAGCAGCCAAGATTGGGACAACTCCTACGAGCAGTACTTC.

This clonotype appeared a few times. This chain joins TRBV24-1 and TRBJ2-7, with D unclear. CDR3 length: 13 residues. The V end was cut by 3 bases, the J end by 5 bases, with 10 bases between. CDR1 and CDR2 from the germline V gene are KGHDR and SFDVKD. Written as DNA, the CDR3 is TGTGCCACCAGTGATCCCAGCATTCACGAGCAGTACTTC. Translated: CATSDPSIHEQYF.

This chain links TRBV7-9 with TRBJ2-5; 12 bases match TRBD1. The CDR3 extends over 17 amino acids. Trimming took 4 bases from V and 5 from J; bases not matched to a gene: 11. Germline V gene sequence: CDR1 SEHNR, CDR2 FQNEAQ (reference sequence). CDR3 amino acids: CASSSGTGTGGAETQYF. The CDR3, as DNA: TGTGCCAGCAGCTCGGGGACCGGGACAGGGGGCGCGGAGACCCAGTACTTC.

This clonotype has a handful of counts. This sequence joins TRBV28 and TRBJ2-7, with 10 bases matching TRBD1. This CDR3 region has 15 residues. The J segment lost 5 bases and the V segment lost 2 bases, leaving 6 bases of the junction unmatched. Germline values: CDR1 MDHEN, CDR2 SYDVKM. The CDR3 sequence: CASSLRPDRGHEQYF. The CDR3 nucleotides are TGTGCCAGCAGTTTACGTCCCGACAGGGGGCACGAGCAGTACTTC. The full variable domain, completed using reference TRBV28 and TRBJ2-7, is DVKVTQSSRYLVKRTGEKVFLECVQDMDHENMFWYRQDPGLGLRLIYFSYDVKMKEKGDIPEGYSVSREKKERFSLILESASTNQTSMYLCASSLRPDRGHEQYFGPGTRLTVT.

J is TRBJ1-2 and V is TRBV30; 7 bases match TRBD1. The germline CDR1 and CDR2 sequences are GTSNPN and SVGIG (reference sequence). This CDR3 is 14 amino acids long. V trimming: 2 bases; J trimming: 3 bases; junction bases outside the gene matches: 6. CDR3 region: CAWSPTGTDYGYTF. Written as DNA, the CDR3 is TGTGCCTGGAGTCCCACCGGGACAGACTATGGCTACACCTTC.